The clone carrying this TCR beta chain has more than one count but fewer than ten. No antigen is known for it. The data belong to a study of graft-versus-host responses after intestinal transplantation. This CDR3 comprises 15 residues. Trimming removed 1 base from V and 5 bases from J, with 12 bases in between. Germline assignment: CDR1 SGHNT and CDR2 YENEEA. TCRdb's table, derived via immunoSEQ multiplex PCR, lists solely in-frame clones and lacks some. Among over 45,000 clones listed, approximately 94% were seen once. The sequenced sample was unstimulated CD4+ T cells sorted from spleen or lymph node cells, obtained before transplant. V and J are TRBV11-3 and TRBJ2-1; D possibly uses TRBD1 or TRBD2 (6 bases each). This sequence was found in a human donor who was the organ donor for an intestinal transplant. In DNA, the CDR3 is TGTGCCAGCAGCTTAGTGGGGGGCACACACAATGAGCAGTTCTTC. Amino acid sequence: CASSLVGGTHNEQFF.